A single sample gave rise to the 4 T cell receptor beta chains below, sequenced in a study of vaccination and CD4 T cells after COVID-19. Treatment of the sample: approximately 9-day PBMC culture with coronavirus spike peptide pools or control peptides (ViraFEST assay). These receptors lack a known antigen. The Oncomine TCR Beta short-read assay was what sequenced the DNA obtained from cultured CD4+ T cells. MiXCR, applied by TCRdb to the PCR reads, yields one record per CDR3 protein. The sample records fewer than 20,000 distinct CDR3 sequences, more than 50% being singletons. Here the sequenced sample was CD4+ T cells from blood, cultured in vitro, taken before SARS-CoV-2 vaccination. The origin of the receptors is a human donor who had recovered from COVID-19.

The rearrangement links TRBV20-1 to TRBJ2-3; TRBD2 matches at 13 bases. From germline, CDR1 is DFQATT and CDR2 SNEGSKA (reference sequence). This CDR3 is built from 16 residues. V gave up 3 bases and J gave up 4 bases; unmatched junction bases: 7. The CDR3 nucleotides read TGCAGTGCTAGCCCTGGACTAGCGGGAGTCGCAGATACGCAGTATTTT. It specifies CSASPGLAGVADTQYF.

The chain links TRBV20-1 to TRBJ2-1; D not certain. CDR1 is DFQATT, CDR2 SNEGSKA, per germline (reference sequence). CDR3 length equals 13 residues. The germline V and J ends were trimmed by 8 bases and 9 bases, with 20 bases remaining between them. DNA of the CDR3: TGCAGTCTGACTTATTTCGATTTTGGTGAGCAGTTCTTC. It encodes CSLTYFDFGEQFF.

V is TRBV6-1 and J is TRBJ2-7, with a possible D match to TRBD1 (6 bases). The germline V gene encodes CDR1 MNHNS and CDR2 SASEGT. Trimming shortened V by 6 bases and J by 3 bases, and 12 bases separated the two germline ends. The CDR3 length is 13 residues. CDR3 coding DNA: TGTGCCAGCAGACCGGGGACACTCTACGAGCAGTACTTC. It specifies CASRPGTLYEQYF.

V and J are TRBV21-1 and TRBJ2-4; TRBD1 is the table's D call, not checked against the DNA. TRBV21-1 is termed a pseudogene. The CDR3 covers 17 residues. As DNA, the CDR3 is TGTGCCAGCAGCTCCTGCCCGTGGGGCAGAGCCAAAAACACTCAGTACTTC. The encoded protein is CASSSCPWGRAKNTQYF.